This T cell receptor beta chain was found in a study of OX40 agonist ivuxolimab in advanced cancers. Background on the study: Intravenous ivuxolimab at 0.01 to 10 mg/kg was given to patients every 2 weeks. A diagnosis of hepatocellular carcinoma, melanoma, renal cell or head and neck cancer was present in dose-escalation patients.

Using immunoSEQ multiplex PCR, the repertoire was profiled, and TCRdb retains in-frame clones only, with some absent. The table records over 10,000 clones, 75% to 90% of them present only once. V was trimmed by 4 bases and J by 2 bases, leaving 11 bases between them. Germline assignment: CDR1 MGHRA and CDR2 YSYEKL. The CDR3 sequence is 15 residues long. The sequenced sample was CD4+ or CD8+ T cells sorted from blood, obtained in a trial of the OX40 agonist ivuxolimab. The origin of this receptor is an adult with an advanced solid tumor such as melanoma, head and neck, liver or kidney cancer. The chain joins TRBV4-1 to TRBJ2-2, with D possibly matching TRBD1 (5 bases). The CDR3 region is CASSLRTGNTGELFF. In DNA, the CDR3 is TGCGCCAGCAGCCTACGAACAGGAAACACCGGGGAGCTGTTTTTT.